The T cell receptor (beta chain) described here comes from a study of radiotherapy plus CTLA-4 blockade in lung cancer. Study-level information: Among patients, over 15% showed objective responses, and roughly 30% had disease control. Findings and caveats of the study: After treatment with radiotherapy plus ipilimumab, TCR clones that came from the tumor expanded in blood.

Profiled with immunoSEQ multiplex PCR; TCRdb holds only in-frame clones, not every one. Among fewer than 95,000 clones listed, about four fifths were seen once. A word on this clone: Its antigen remains unidentified.

V lost 0 bases and J lost 1, with 11 bases in between. Germline assignment: CDR1 SGHNT and CDR2 YYREEE (reference sequence). This CDR3 contains 15 residues. The sample in question was peripheral blood, obtained from a patient treated with radiotherapy plus ipilimumab. The sequence was collected from a human donor with non-small cell lung cancer who had stable disease on radiotherapy plus ipilimumab. This chain joins TRBV5-4 and TRBJ2-7, with D possibly TRBD1 on 6 matching bases. The CDR3 DNA sequence: TGTGCCAGCAGCTTGGCAGGGGCAAGTTCCTACGAGCAGTACTTC. Translated: CASSLAGASSYEQYF.